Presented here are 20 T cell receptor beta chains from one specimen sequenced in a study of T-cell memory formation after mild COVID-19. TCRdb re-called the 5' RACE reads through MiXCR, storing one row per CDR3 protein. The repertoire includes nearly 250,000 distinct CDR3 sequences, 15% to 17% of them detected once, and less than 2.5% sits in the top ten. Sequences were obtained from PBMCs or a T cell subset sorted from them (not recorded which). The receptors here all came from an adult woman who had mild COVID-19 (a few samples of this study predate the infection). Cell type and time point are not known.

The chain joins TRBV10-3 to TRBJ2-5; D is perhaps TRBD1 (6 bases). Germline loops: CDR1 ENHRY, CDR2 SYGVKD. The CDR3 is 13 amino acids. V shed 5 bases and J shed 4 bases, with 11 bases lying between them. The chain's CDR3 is CAISPQGSETQYF. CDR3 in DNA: TGTGCCATCAGTCCACAGGGATCAGAGACCCAGTACTTC.

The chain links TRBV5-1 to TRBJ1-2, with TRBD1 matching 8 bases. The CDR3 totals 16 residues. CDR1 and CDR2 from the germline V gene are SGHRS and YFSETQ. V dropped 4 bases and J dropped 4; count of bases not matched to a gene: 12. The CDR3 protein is CASSLTGQGPGYGYTF. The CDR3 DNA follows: TGCGCCAGCAGCCTGACAGGACAGGGACCTGGCTATGGCTACACCTTC.

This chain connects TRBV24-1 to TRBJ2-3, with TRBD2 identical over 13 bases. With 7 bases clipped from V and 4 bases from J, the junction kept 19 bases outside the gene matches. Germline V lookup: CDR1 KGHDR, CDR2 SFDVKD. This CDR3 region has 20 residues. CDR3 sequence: CATSPGTSGTSLPAADTQYF. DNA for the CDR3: TGTGCCACCAGCCCGGGGACTAGCGGGACGTCACTTCCAGCCGCAGATACGCAGTATTTT.

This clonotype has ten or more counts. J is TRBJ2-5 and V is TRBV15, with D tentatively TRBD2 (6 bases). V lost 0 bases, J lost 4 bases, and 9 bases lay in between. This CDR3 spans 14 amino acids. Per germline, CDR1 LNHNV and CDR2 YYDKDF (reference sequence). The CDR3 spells CATSRDRGTETQYF. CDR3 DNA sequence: TGTGCCACCAGCAGAGATCGGGGGACAGAGACCCAGTACTTC.

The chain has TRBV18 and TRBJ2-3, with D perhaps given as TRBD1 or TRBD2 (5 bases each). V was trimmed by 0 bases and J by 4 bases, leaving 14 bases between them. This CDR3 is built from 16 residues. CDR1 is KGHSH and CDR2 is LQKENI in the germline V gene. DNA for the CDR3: TGTGCCAGCTCACCACCGGGCAGGGACGTGGCAGATACGCAGTATTTT. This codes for CASSPPGRDVADTQYF.

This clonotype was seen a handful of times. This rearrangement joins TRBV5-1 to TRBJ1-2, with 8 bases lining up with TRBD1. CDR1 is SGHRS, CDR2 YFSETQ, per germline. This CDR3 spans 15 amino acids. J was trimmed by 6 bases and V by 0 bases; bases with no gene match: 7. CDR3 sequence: CASSLAGQGMDGYTF. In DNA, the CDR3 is TGCGCCAGCAGCTTGGCCGGACAGGGAATGGATGGCTACACCTTC. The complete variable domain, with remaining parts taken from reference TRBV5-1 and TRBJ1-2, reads KAGVTQTPRYLIKTRGQQVTLSCSPISGHRSVSWYQQTPGQGLQFLFEYFSETQRNKGNFPGRFSGRQFSNSRSEMNVSTLELGDSALYLCASSLAGQGMDGYTFGSGTRLTVV.

CDR3 coding DNA: TGTGCCAGCAGCTTGTTTTCTGGGGCCAACGTCCTGACTTTC. Protein: CASSLFSGANVLTF. The chain employs TRBV5-5 and TRBJ2-6; D ambiguous. CDR3 size: 14 residues. The V gene lost 1 base and the J gene lost 1 base, with 3 bases spanning the gap. Germline-derived CDR1 and CDR2 are SGHKS and YYEKEE (reference sequence).

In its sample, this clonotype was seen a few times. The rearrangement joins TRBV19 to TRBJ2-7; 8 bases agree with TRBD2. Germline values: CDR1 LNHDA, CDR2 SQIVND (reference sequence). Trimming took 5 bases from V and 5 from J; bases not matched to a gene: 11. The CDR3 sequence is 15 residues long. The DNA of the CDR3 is TGTGCCAGTAGTGATCGCGGGGGGAACATGCACGAGCAGTACTTC. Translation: CASSDRGGNMHEQYF.

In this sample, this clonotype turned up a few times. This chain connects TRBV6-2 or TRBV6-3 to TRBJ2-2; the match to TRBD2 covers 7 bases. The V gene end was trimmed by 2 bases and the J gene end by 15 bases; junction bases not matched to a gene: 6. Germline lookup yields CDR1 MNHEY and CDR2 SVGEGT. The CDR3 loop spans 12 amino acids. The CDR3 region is CASSYKSGMVFF. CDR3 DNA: TGTGCCAGCAGTTACAAGAGCGGGATGGTGTTTTTT.

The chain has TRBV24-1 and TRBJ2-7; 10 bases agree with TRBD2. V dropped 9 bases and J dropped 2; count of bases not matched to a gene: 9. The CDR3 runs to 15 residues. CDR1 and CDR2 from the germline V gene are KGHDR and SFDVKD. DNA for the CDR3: TGTGCCACCGCCGCCGGGACTAGCGATGCCTACGAGCAGTACTTC. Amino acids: CATAAGTSDAYEQYF.

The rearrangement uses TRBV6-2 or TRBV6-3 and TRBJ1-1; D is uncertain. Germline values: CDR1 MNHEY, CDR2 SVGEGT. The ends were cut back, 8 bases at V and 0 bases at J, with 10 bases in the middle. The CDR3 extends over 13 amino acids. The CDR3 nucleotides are TGTGCCAGCTCCAGATGGGTGAACACTGAAGCTTTCTTT. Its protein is CASSRWVNTEAFF.

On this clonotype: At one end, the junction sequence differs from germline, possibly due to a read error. Here the CDR3 DNA reads TGTGCCAGCAGTTTATGGAGTGACTGGAGCTCCTACAATGATCAGTTCTTC. Translated: CASSLWSDWSSYNDQFF. V and J are TRBV12-3 or TRBV12-4 and TRBJ2-1; no reliable D call. This CDR3 is 17 amino acids long.

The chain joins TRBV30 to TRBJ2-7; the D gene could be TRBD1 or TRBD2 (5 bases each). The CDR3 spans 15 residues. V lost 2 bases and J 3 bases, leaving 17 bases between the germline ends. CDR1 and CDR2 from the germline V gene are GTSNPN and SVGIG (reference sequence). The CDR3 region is CAWSPRGPPVYEQYF. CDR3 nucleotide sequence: TGTGCCTGGAGTCCCCGGGGCCCCCCGGTCTACGAGCAGTACTTC.

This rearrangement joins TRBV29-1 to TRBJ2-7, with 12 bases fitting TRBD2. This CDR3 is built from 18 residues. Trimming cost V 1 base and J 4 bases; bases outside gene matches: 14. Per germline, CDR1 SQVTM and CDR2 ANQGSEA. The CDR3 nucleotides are TGCAGCGTTGAAGGGGACGGACTAGCGGGACCAAGGCGATACGAGCAGTACTTC. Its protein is CSVEGDGLAGPRRYEQYF.

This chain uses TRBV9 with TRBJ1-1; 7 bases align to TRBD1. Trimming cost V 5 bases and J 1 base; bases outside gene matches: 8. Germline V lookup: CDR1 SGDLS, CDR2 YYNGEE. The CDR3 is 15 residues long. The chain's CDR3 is CASRGEGAGNTEAFF. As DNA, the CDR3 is TGTGCCAGCAGGGGAGAGGGGGCGGGGAACACTGAAGCTTTCTTT.

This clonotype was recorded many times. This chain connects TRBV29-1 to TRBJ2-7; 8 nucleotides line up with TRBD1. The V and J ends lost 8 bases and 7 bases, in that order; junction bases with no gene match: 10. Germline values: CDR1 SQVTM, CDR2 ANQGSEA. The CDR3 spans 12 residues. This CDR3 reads CSLRQGPGEQYF. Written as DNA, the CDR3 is TGCAGCTTACGACAGGGGCCGGGGGAGCAGTACTTC.

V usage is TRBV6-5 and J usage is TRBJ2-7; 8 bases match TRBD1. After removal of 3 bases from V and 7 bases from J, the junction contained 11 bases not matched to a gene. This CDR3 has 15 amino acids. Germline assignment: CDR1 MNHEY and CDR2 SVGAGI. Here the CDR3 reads CASSYSAGGPGEQYF. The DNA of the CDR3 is TGTGCCAGCAGTTATTCGGCAGGGGGCCCGGGAGAGCAGTACTTC.

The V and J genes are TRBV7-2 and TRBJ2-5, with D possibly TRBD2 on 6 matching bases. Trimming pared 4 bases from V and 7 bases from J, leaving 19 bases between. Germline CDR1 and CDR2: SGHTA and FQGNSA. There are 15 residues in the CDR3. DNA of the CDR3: TGTGCCAGCAGCTCCTCGGACTACGGAGCACGGACCCAGTACTTC. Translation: CASSSSDYGARTQYF. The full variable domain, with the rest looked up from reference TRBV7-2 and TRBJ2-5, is GAGVSQSPSNKVTEKGKDVELRCDPISGHTALYWYRQSLGQGLEFLIYFQGNSAPDKSGLPSDRFSAERTGGSVSTLTIQRTQQEDSAVYLCASSSSDYGARTQYFGPGTRLLVL.

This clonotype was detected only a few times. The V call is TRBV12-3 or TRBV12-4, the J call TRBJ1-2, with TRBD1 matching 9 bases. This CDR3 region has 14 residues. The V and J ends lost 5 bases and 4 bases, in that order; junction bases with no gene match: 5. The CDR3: CASSVGQGFYGYTF. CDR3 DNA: TGTGCCAGCAGTGTCGGACAGGGGTTCTATGGCTACACCTTC.

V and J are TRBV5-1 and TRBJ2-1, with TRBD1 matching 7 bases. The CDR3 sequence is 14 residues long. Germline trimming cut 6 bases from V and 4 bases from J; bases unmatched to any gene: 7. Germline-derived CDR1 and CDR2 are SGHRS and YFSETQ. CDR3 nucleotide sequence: TGCGCCAGCATGGACAGGAGCTCATACAATGAGCAGTTCTTC. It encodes CASMDRSSYNEQFF.